The 32 T cell receptor beta chains given below trace back to one sample, sequenced in a study of blood T cell repertoires in COVID-19. The assay was immunoSEQ multiplex PCR, and TCRdb's table has in-frame clones only and misses some. The sample carries around 310,000 clones, about 90% recorded once. Sequencing was done on a sample of PBMCs or T cells enriched from blood (not recorded which). Receptor source: a man aged 30-40 years who had recovered from COVID-19.

The chain carries TRBV3-1 (or the pseudogene TRBV3-2) and TRBJ2-6; D remains unclear. V lost 0 bases to trimming and J lost 4 bases, with 13 bases between them. The V gene's germline CDR1 is LGHDT and CDR2 YNNKEL (reference sequence). This CDR3 contains 17 residues. For the CDR3, the DNA is TGTGCCAGCAGCCAAGAAGACATTCTATCCGGGGCCAACGTCCTGACTTTC. It encodes CASSQEDILSGANVLTF.

This clone was counted a single time. The CDR3 DNA follows: TGTGCCAGCAGTGAAGCCCAGCCGGGGGTCACGGCCCAGTACTTC. It encodes CASSEAQPGVTAQYF. The V call is TRBV2, the J call TRBJ2-5, with D perhaps matching TRBD2 (6 bases). Germline CDR1 and CDR2: SNHLY and FYNNEI. The CDR3 extends over 15 amino acids. V gave up 0 bases and J gave up 9 bases, with 17 bases separating them.

In DNA form, the CDR3 reads TGTGCCAGTAGTATCTACCGCTATAGCTCAAGCAATCAGCCCCAGCATTTT. Protein sequence: CASSIYRYSSSNQPQHF. The rearrangement links TRBV19 to TRBJ1-5; D gene uncertain. V lost 3 bases to trimming and J lost 1 base, with 16 bases between them. The length of the CDR3 is 17 residues. The V gene's germline CDR1 is LNHDA and CDR2 SQIVND (reference sequence).

This clone appeared once. The chain joins TRBV15 to TRBJ2-4; TRBD2 aligns across 9 bases. With V trimmed by 3 bases and J by 8 bases, 8 bases remained unmatched. The CDR3 consists of 15 residues. From germline, CDR1 is LNHNV and CDR2 YYDKDF (reference sequence). Here the CDR3 reads CATSSGALAGYIQYF. In nucleotides, the CDR3 is TGTGCCACCAGCAGTGGGGCGCTAGCGGGGTACATTCAGTACTTC.

A note on this clone: The same CDR3 arises from other DNA sequences in this sample as well. The rearrangement uses TRBV7-3 and TRBJ1-2; D gene ambiguous. Per germline, CDR1 SGHTA and CDR2 FQGTGA. The V and J ends lost 3 bases and 2 bases respectively, with 7 bases between them. The CDR3 runs to 13 residues. The CDR3 sequence is CASSLAGNYGYTF. The CDR3 bases are TGTGCCAGCAGCTTGGCAGGAAACTATGGCTACACCTTC.

This rearrangement joins TRBV5-1 to TRBJ1-2; 7 bases fit TRBD1. Unmatched junction bases numbered 3, after V lost 5 bases and J lost 2 bases. Germline V gene data show CDR1 as SGHRS and CDR2 as YFSETQ. The CDR3 spans 13 residues. The CDR3 here is CASRGTANYGYTF. CDR3 DNA sequence: TGCGCCAGCAGGGGGACAGCCAACTATGGCTACACCTTC.

The rearrangement joins TRBV5-1 to TRBJ1-4, with TRBD1 matching over 7 bases. This CDR3 spans 14 amino acids. The germline V gene encodes CDR1 SGHRS and CDR2 YFSETQ. V was pared by 0 bases and J by 8 bases, with 4 bases of the junction left unmatched. The CDR3 is CASSLARGNEKLFF. The CDR3 DNA is TGCGCCAGCAGCTTGGCCAGGGGGAACGAAAAACTGTTTTTT.

The CDR3: CASSPSGGGELFF. CDR3 bases: TGTGCCAGCAGCCCAAGCGGAGGGGGGGAACTGTTTTTT. V and J are TRBV3-1 (or the pseudogene TRBV3-2) and TRBJ1-4; a weak D match, TRBD1 (6 bases). The germline V gene encodes CDR1 LGHDT and CDR2 YNNKEL (reference sequence). The CDR3 has 13 residues. The V end was cut by 4 bases, the J end by 12 bases, with 15 bases between.

Only one count was recorded for this clone. V usage is TRBV4-1 and J usage is TRBJ2-2, with 9 nucleotides matching TRBD1. Germline V gene lookup returns CDR1 MGHRA and CDR2 YSYEKL. The length of the CDR3 is 16 residues. J lost 6 bases, V lost 0 bases, and 5 bases had no gene match. The CDR3 DNA reads as TGCGCCAGCAGCCAAGACGGGACAGGGAGGGCCGGGGAGCTGTTTTTT. It is translated as CASSQDGTGRAGELFF.

This sequence joins TRBV7-9 and TRBJ2-2, with 7 bases identical to TRBD2. The V gene end was trimmed by 8 bases and the J gene end by 0 bases; junction bases not matched to a gene: 6. The CDR3 is made up of 15 amino acids. From germline, CDR1 is SEHNR and CDR2 FQNEAQ (reference sequence). DNA of the CDR3: TGTGCCAGCCTAAGCGGGGAGACGAACACCGGGGAGCTGTTTTTT. Protein sequence: CASLSGETNTGELFF.

CDR3 in amino acids: CASSPSGTSIHEQYF. In DNA, the CDR3 is TGTGCCAGCAGCCCTTCCGGGACTAGCATCCACGAGCAGTACTTC. The chain couples TRBV11-2 to TRBJ2-7; TRBD2 matches 9 bases. The CDR3 consists of 15 residues. V lost 5 bases and J lost 5; bases outside the gene matches: 10. CDR1 is SGHAT, CDR2 FQNNGV, per germline.

This chain joins TRBV28 and TRBJ1-1; possible D gene TRBD1, 5 bases. The CDR3 has 15 amino acids. Trimming removed 4 bases from V and 6 bases from J, with 18 bases in between. Germline CDR1 reads MDHEN; CDR2 reads SYDVKM. CDR3 bases: TGTGCCAGCAGTTCACCAGCGGGGACCACCGCTGAAGCTTTCTTT. Translated: CASSSPAGTTAEAFF.

The V gene is TRBV11-2, the J gene TRBJ2-7, with TRBD1 as a possible D gene (6 bases). V was pared by 5 bases and J by 7 bases, with 15 bases between. This CDR3 contains 13 residues. Germline-derived CDR1 and CDR2 are SGHAT and FQNNGV. CDR3 protein: CASSPDRFWEQYF. CDR3 DNA: TGTGCCAGCAGCCCCGACAGGTTCTGGGAGCAGTACTTC.

The sample holds a few counts of this clone. The rearrangement joins TRBV6-4 to TRBJ1-2, with D unresolved. The CDR3 loop spans 13 amino acids. V lost 0 bases and J 5 bases, leaving 7 bases between the germline ends. CDR1 MRHNA and CDR2 SNTAGT come from the germline V gene. The CDR3 DNA follows: TGTGCCAGCAGTGACTCCGGCGGATATGGCTACACCTTC. Translating it yields CASSDSGGYGYTF.

The genes are TRBV7-8 and TRBJ1-4; no clear D gene. V gave up 5 bases and J gave up 3 bases, with 7 bases separating them. Germline lookup yields CDR1 SGHVS and CDR2 FQNEAQ. The CDR3 extends over 13 amino acids. The CDR3 sequence: CASSVGPNEKLFF. The CDR3 DNA is TGTGCCAGCAGCGTTGGCCCTAATGAAAAACTGTTTTTT.

The rearrangement links TRBV5-1 to TRBJ1-4; 8 nucleotides match TRBD1. This CDR3 comprises 15 residues. Germline V lookup: CDR1 SGHRS, CDR2 YFSETQ. With V trimmed by 0 bases and J by 7 bases, 5 bases remained unmatched. The CDR3 loop reads CASSLASGGLEKLFF. The DNA of the CDR3 is TGCGCCAGCAGCTTGGCCTCAGGGGGCCTTGAAAAACTGTTTTTT.

The DNA for the CDR3 is TGTGCCAGCAGTACAGGGGGTAGCTCCTATAATTCACCCCTCCACTTT. This gives the protein CASSTGGSSYNSPLHF. The chain is built from TRBV11-1 and TRBJ1-6; 8 bases agree with TRBD1. The V gene's germline CDR1 is SGHAT and CDR2 FQDESV (reference sequence). The CDR3 is made up of 16 amino acids. Germline trimming cut 6 bases from V and 0 bases from J; bases unmatched to any gene: 4. Looking up the rest from reference TRBV11-1 and TRBJ1-6 gives the full variable domain: EAEVAQSPRYKITEKSQAVAFWCDPISGHATLYWYRQILGQGPELLVQFQDESVVDDSQLPKDRFSAERLKGVDSTLKIQPAELGDSAMYLCASSTGGSSYNSPLHFGNGTRLTVT.

The chain carries TRBV5-1 and TRBJ1-4; 9 positions agree with TRBD1. The J segment lost 8 bases and the V segment lost 4 bases, leaving 6 bases of the junction unmatched. The CDR3 sequence is 14 residues long. The germline CDR1 and CDR2 sequences are SGHRS and YFSETQ. This CDR3 is CASSEQGAREKLFF. CDR3 nucleotides: TGCGCCAGCAGCGAACAGGGGGCTAGGGAAAAACTGTTTTTT.

The chain couples TRBV30 to TRBJ1-6, with D unresolved. CDR1 is GTSNPN and CDR2 is SVGIG in the germline V gene (reference sequence). The CDR3 totals 14 residues. Trimming took 0 bases from V and 10 from J, leaving 13 bases between them. CDR3 amino acids: CAWSVVGSVSPLHF. CDR3 coding DNA: TGTGCCTGGAGTGTAGTGGGTAGCGTATCACCCCTCCACTTT.

The chain is built from TRBV19 and TRBJ2-3; TRBD2 agrees at 13 bases. The V gene end was trimmed by 4 bases and the J gene end by 0 bases; junction bases not matched to a gene: 4. The CDR3 runs 17 residues. Looked up from germline, CDR1 is LNHDA and CDR2 is SQIVND (reference sequence). CDR3 nucleotide sequence: TGTGCCAGTAGTAACGGACTAGCGGGGGAGAGCACAGATACGCAGTATTTT. It encodes CASSNGLAGESTDTQYF.

CDR3 in amino acids: CASSMWAEQFF. Here the CDR3 DNA reads TGTGCCAGCAGCATGTGGGCTGAGCAGTTCTTC. V is TRBV7-2 and J is TRBJ2-1; D unresolved. Trimming removed 5 bases at V and 9 bases at J, with 8 bases between. Per germline, CDR1 SGHTA and CDR2 FQGNSA. There are 11 residues in the CDR3.

V gene TRBV30 combines with J gene TRBJ1-2, with a tentative D call TRBD1 (5 bases). The CDR3 extends over 16 amino acids. Between the trimmed V and J ends, which lost 2 bases and 4 bases, there was a span of 20 bases. Germline CDR1 and CDR2: GTSNPN and SVGIG (reference sequence). In nucleotides, the CDR3 is TGTGCCTGGAGTCTACCACAACAGGTGTGGGGCTATGGCTACACCTTC. Translated: CAWSLPQQVWGYGYTF. Complete variable domain (other parts from reference TRBV30 and TRBJ1-2): SQTIHQWPATLVQPVGSPLSLECTVEGTSNPNLYWYRQAAGRGLQLLFYSVGIGQISSEVPQNLSASRPQDRQFILSSKKLLLSDSGFYLCAWSLPQQVWGYGYTFGSGTRLTVV.

This chain links TRBV7-8 with TRBJ2-3; D unresolved. CDR1 is SGHVS and CDR2 is FQNEAQ in the germline V gene. The CDR3 sequence is 14 residues long. V gave up 1 base and J gave up 2 bases, with 7 bases separating them. CDR3 loop: CASSLVVITDTQYF. The CDR3 DNA is TGTGCCAGCAGCTTAGTTGTCATCACAGATACGCAGTATTTT.

This sequence joins TRBV4-2 and TRBJ2-7, with 7 bases identical to TRBD1. V lost 0 bases, J lost 4 bases, and 9 bases stayed unmatched. Per germline, CDR1 LGHNA and CDR2 YNFKEQ. The CDR3 runs to 16 residues. For the CDR3, the DNA is TGTGCCAGCAGCCAAGAAGCCCCAGAGGGGGCGTACGAGCAGTACTTC. It specifies CASSQEAPEGAYEQYF.

The chain couples TRBV19 to TRBJ1-2; D not resolved. Per germline, CDR1 LNHDA and CDR2 SQIVND (reference sequence). The CDR3 covers 17 residues. V was trimmed by 4 bases and J by 2 bases, leaving 20 bases between them. The CDR3 DNA is TGTGCCAGTAGTAACTCGAACTTTCGGGTCATGAACTATGGCTACACCTTC. As protein: CASSNSNFRVMNYGYTF.

CDR3 loop: CASRPRVPSSYEQYF. The CDR3 nucleotides read TGTGCAAGTCGCCCCCGGGTTCCAAGCTCCTACGAGCAGTACTTC. The chain carries TRBV12-2 and TRBJ2-7; the D call in the table, TRBD2, was not verified against the DNA. TRBV12-2 is an annotated pseudogene. The CDR3 is 15 residues long.

This clone was picked up one time. The chain is built from TRBV5-1 and TRBJ2-1, with 9 bases aligning to TRBD1. The V gene end was trimmed by 4 bases and the J gene end by 2 bases; junction bases not matched to a gene: 7. This CDR3 comprises 16 residues. Germline V gene data show CDR1 as SGHRS and CDR2 as YFSETQ. The CDR3 spells CASSGPDRGTYNEQFF. The DNA of the CDR3 is TGCGCCAGCAGCGGGCCGGACAGGGGTACCTACAATGAGCAGTTCTTC.

This chain connects TRBV5-1 to TRBJ1-4, with 7 bases lining up with TRBD1. Germline assignment: CDR1 SGHRS and CDR2 YFSETQ. The length of the CDR3 is 17 residues. Germline trimming cut 4 bases from V and 2 bases from J; bases unmatched to any gene: 11. CDR3: CASSITGVLGTNEKLFF. For the CDR3, the DNA is TGCGCCAGCAGCATCACAGGGGTTCTTGGGACTAATGAAAAACTGTTTTTT.

The chain couples TRBV11-3 to TRBJ2-1; 9 bases match TRBD1. CDR3 length: 13 residues. Trimming took 4 bases from V and 7 from J; bases not matched to a gene: 2. CDR1 is SGHNT, CDR2 YENEEA, per germline. The CDR3 bases are TGTGCCAGCAGCTCCGGGACAGGGAATGAGCAGTTCTTC. This encodes CASSSGTGNEQFF. Complete variable domain (other parts from reference TRBV11-3 and TRBJ2-1): EAGVVQSPRYKIIEKKQPVAFWCNPISGHNTLYWYLQNLGQGPELLIRYENEEAVDDSQLPKDRFSAERLKGVDSTLKIQPAELGDSAVYLCASSSGTGNEQFFGPGTRLTVL.

The chain employs TRBV30 and TRBJ1-4; D unresolved. This CDR3 comprises 14 residues. Per germline, CDR1 GTSNPN and CDR2 SVGIG (reference sequence). V was pared by 0 bases and J by 8 bases, with 13 bases between. The CDR3: CAWSVDRREEKLFF. The CDR3 DNA reads as TGTGCCTGGAGTGTAGACCGTAGGGAGGAAAAACTGTTTTTT.

The chain links TRBV9 to TRBJ2-3; possible D gene TRBD2, 7 bases. CDR1 SGDLS and CDR2 YYNGEE come from the germline V gene. Trimming shortened V by 4 bases and J by 8 bases, and 20 bases separated the two germline ends. This CDR3 region has 15 residues. DNA of the CDR3: TGTGCCAGCAGCCTTGGAGGGGGGGAAACGGGTACGCAGTATTTT. Protein product: CASSLGGGETGTQYF.

This clone has just a few counts. The gene calls are TRBV15 and TRBJ2-7; maybe TRBD1 (6 bases). The germline V gene has CDR1 LNHNV and CDR2 YYDKDF (reference sequence). The length of the CDR3 is 13 residues. V was clipped by 1 base and J by 3 bases, with 7 bases between them. CDR3 nucleotides: TGTGCCACCAGCAGAGGGACAGTCTACGAGCAGTACTTC. Translating it yields CATSRGTVYEQYF.